This TCR beta chain was profiled in a study of blood T cell repertoires in COVID-19. This clone was seen only once. TCRdb's copy holds only in-frame clones and misses some; the assay was immunoSEQ multiplex PCR. The sample yields about 430,000 clones, over 75% seen once. The CDR3 loop spans 15 amino acids. The germline gives CDR1 MNHEY, CDR2 SMNVEV (reference sequence). The V gene lost 3 bases and the J gene lost 5 bases, with 16 bases spanning the gap. The TCR comes from a woman aged 18-30 years who had been exposed to COVID-19. V is TRBV27 and J is TRBJ2-5; no firm D call. The specimen sequenced was PBMCs or T cells enriched from blood (not recorded which). CDR3 DNA: TGTGCCAGCAGTTTCTCCGAGCGAATTGGGGAGACCCAGTACTTC. Residues: CASSFSERIGETQYF.